This TCR beta chain was found in a study of regulatory T cells in long-lasting Graves disease. Whole-study findings and limits: Because few samples were included, accuracy may have been lower.

Specified time point: persistent/refractory GD, antithyroid drugs over 5 years with positive TRAb. Extracted RNA from PBMCs served as the source of the TCR library. Graves' disease diagnosis relied on American Thyroid Association guidelines. Unmatched junction bases numbered 8, after V lost 5 bases and J lost 4 bases. The V gene's germline CDR1 is DFQATT and CDR2 SNEGSKA (reference sequence). CDR3 length: 14 residues. Sequencing libraries for TCR beta were prepared with iRepertoire HTBI primers and Arm-PCR of CDR3 regions. TCRdb ran MiXCR on the multiplex PCR reads and lists one entry per CDR3 protein. The data contain some 470,000 distinct CDR3 sequences, about a fifth of them seen just once; the ten biggest clones take up around 7%. On this clonotype itself: Its antigen is still unknown.

Sequenced here: peripheral blood mononuclear cells (PBMCs), sampled when the disease was refractory, from a patient treated with antithyroid drugs. This chain links TRBV20-1 with TRBJ1-3, with 7 nucleotides matching TRBD1. The source of this sequence is a female donor with Graves disease. The DNA for the CDR3 is TGCAGTGCTCAATTTACAGGGGCCGGAAACACCATATATTTT. This sequence encodes CSAQFTGAGNTIYF.